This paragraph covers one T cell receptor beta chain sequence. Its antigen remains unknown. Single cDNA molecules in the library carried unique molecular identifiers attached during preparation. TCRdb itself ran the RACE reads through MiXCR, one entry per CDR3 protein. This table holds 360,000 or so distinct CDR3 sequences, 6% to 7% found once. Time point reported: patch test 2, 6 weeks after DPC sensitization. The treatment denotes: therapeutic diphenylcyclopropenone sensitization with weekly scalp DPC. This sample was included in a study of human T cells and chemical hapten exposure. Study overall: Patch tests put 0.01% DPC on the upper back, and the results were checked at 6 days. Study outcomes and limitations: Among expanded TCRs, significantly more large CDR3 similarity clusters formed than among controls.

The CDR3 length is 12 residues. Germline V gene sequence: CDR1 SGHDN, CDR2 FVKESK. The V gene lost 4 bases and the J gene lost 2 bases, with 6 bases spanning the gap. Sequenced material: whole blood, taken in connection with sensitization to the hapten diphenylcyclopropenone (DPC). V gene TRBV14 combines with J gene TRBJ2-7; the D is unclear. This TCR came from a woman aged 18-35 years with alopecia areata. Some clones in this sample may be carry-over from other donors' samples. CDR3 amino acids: CASSRVPYEQYF. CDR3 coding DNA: TGTGCCAGCAGCCGGGTTCCCTACGAGCAGTACTTC.